This entry lists 19 T cell receptor beta chains sequenced from one sample in a study of graft-versus-host responses after intestinal transplantation. No antigen is known for these receptors. Libraries were prepared by immunoSEQ multiplex PCR; TCRdb keeps only in-frame clonotypes and omits some of them. The data hold tens of thousands of clones, with under 95% observed a single time. The input for sequencing was unstimulated CD8+ T cells sorted from spleen or lymph node cells, taken before intestinal transplant. All receptors derive from a human donor who received an intestinal transplant.

This chain uses TRBV4-1 with TRBJ2-5; 10 nucleotides agree with TRBD2. The CDR3 spans 19 residues. Germline lookup yields CDR1 MGHRA and CDR2 YSYEKL. The V gene end was trimmed by 0 bases and the J gene end by 5 bases; junction bases not matched to a gene: 15. In DNA form, the CDR3 reads TGCGCCAGCAGCCAAGAAGGGCCGTCGGCTAGCGGGGGAGGGGAGACCCAGTACTTC. This translates into CASSQEGPSASGGGETQYF.

CDR3 coding DNA: TGTGCCAGCAGTGGAAGTGCCACTGAAGCTTTCTTT. This codes for CASSGSATEAFF. This rearrangement joins TRBV2 to TRBJ1-1; D is unresolved. V was clipped by 4 bases and J by 4 bases, with 7 bases between them. This CDR3 is built from 12 residues. CDR1 is SNHLY, CDR2 FYNNEI, per germline. The complete variable domain, with remaining parts taken from reference TRBV2 and TRBJ1-1, reads EPEVTQTPSHQVTQMGQEVILRCVPISNHLYFYWYRQILGQKVEFLVSFYNNEISEKSEIFDDQFSVERPDGSNFTLKIRSTKLEDSAMYFCASSGSATEAFFGQGTRLTVV.

This clone was seen a single time. This CDR3 reads CSVGTGLTYEQYF. DNA of the CDR3: TGCAGCGTCGGGACAGGGCTAACCTACGAGCAGTACTTC. The V and J genes are TRBV29-1 and TRBJ2-7, with TRBD1 matching 9 bases. The V gene end was trimmed by 6 bases and the J gene end by 2 bases; junction bases not matched to a gene: 5. The germline V gene has CDR1 SQVTM and CDR2 ANQGSEA. The CDR3 spans 13 residues.

J is TRBJ1-2 and V is TRBV4-1, with D unclear. CDR1 and CDR2 from the germline V gene are MGHRA and YSYEKL. V gave up 0 bases and J gave up 5 bases, with 16 bases separating them. This CDR3 spans 16 amino acids. The CDR3 DNA sequence: TGCGCCAGCAGCCAAGACCGGGGAGGAGTAGCGTATGGCTACACCTTC. Translated, it gives CASSQDRGGVAYGYTF.

The V gene is TRBV7-3, the J gene TRBJ2-1; D unresolved. This CDR3 contains 17 residues. The V gene's germline CDR1 is SGHTA and CDR2 FQGTGA. V lost 2 bases to trimming and J lost 0 bases, with 14 bases between them. CDR3 sequence: CASSLLPTTSSYNEQFF. The CDR3 region has the DNA TGTGCCAGCAGCTTACTTCCGACCACGAGCTCCTACAATGAGCAGTTCTTC.

The J gene is TRBJ2-1, the V gene TRBV4-1; no reliable D call. V lost 4 bases to trimming and J lost 8 bases, with 24 bases between them. This CDR3 region has 17 residues. From germline, CDR1 is MGHRA and CDR2 YSYEKL. CDR3 nucleotide sequence: TGCGCCAGCAGCCTAAGATTATATGGAGAGTCAGGCGATGAGCAGTTCTTC. It codes for CASSLRLYGESGDEQFF.

The V call is TRBV19, the J call TRBJ2-2; 10 bases are a match to TRBD2. Per germline, CDR1 LNHDA and CDR2 SQIVND (reference sequence). The ends lost 2 bases at V and 4 bases at J; junction bases unmatched: 4. The CDR3 spans 16 residues. The CDR3 reads CASSILLAGITGELFF. The DNA for the CDR3 is TGTGCCAGTAGTATATTACTAGCGGGAATCACCGGGGAGCTGTTTTTT.

The chain joins TRBV9 to TRBJ2-3; 8 bases line up with TRBD2. The germline gives CDR1 SGDLS, CDR2 YYNGEE. The CDR3 contains 15 residues. V shed 2 bases, J shed 2 bases, and the junction held 4 bases outside the gene matches. The CDR3 DNA follows: TGTGCCAGCAGCGTCGCGGGAGGTGACACAGATACGCAGTATTTT. Its translation is CASSVAGGDTDTQYF.

This clone was seen once. The chain employs TRBV6-6 and TRBJ2-7, with 11 positions matching TRBD2. The CDR3 has 16 residues. The germline CDR1 and CDR2 sequences are MNHNY and SVGAGI (reference sequence). With V trimmed by 2 bases and J by 3 bases, 6 bases remained unmatched. CDR3 DNA: TGTGCCAGCAGTTACACACTAGCGGGAGAGGGCTACGAGCAGTACTTC. It encodes CASSYTLAGEGYEQYF.

This clone occurred once. The V gene is TRBV19, the J gene TRBJ1-3; a possible D gene is TRBD1 (5 bases). This CDR3 is 14 amino acids long. Trimming took 6 bases from V and 0 from J, leaving 9 bases between them. Germline CDR1 and CDR2: LNHDA and SQIVND (reference sequence). Here the CDR3 reads CASSLTDSGNTIYF. CDR3 DNA: TGTGCCAGTAGCCTGACAGACTCTGGAAACACCATATATTTT. Filled out from reference TRBV19 and TRBJ1-3, the complete variable domain reads DGGITQSPKYLFRKEGQNVTLSCEQNLNHDAMYWYRQDPGQGLRLIYYSQIVNDFQKGDIAEGYSVSREKKESFPLTVTSAQKNPTAFYLCASSLTDSGNTIYFGEGSWLTVV.

The rearrangement uses TRBV15 and TRBJ2-1; TRBD1 is a possible D gene (6 bases). Looked up from germline, CDR1 is LNHNV and CDR2 is YYDKDF (reference sequence). The CDR3 is 15 residues long. The V gene lost 2 bases and the J gene lost 9 bases, with 17 bases spanning the gap. The CDR3 reads CATSRSGAKMGEQFF. CDR3 DNA sequence: TGTGCCACCAGCAGATCAGGGGCCAAAATGGGTGAGCAGTTCTTC.

The chain recombines TRBV6-6 with TRBJ2-1, with a possible D match to TRBD2 (6 bases). The V end lost 2 bases, the J end lost 7 bases, and 6 bases lay between the germline ends. Germline CDR1 and CDR2: MNHNY and SVGAGI (reference sequence). The CDR3 sequence is 12 residues long. The CDR3 DNA sequence: TGTGCCAGCAGTTACGGGGGGAATGAGCAGTTCTTC. Translated: CASSYGGNEQFF.

This chain joins TRBV6-5 and TRBJ2-3; D perhaps matches TRBD1 (6 bases). V lost 6 bases and J lost 0, with 10 bases in between. CDR3 length: 14 residues. Germline CDR1 and CDR2: MNHEY and SVGAGI. The CDR3 nucleotides are TGTGCCAGCAGCCGGGACACGAGCACAGATACGCAGTATTTT. Protein product: CASSRDTSTDTQYF.

The chain is built from TRBV13 and TRBJ2-5; 9 bases map to TRBD2. The trim removed 5 bases at V and 5 bases at J, leaving 6 bases unmatched. The CDR3 totals 14 residues. Germline assignment: CDR1 PRHDT and CDR2 FYEKMQ (reference sequence). The CDR3: CASSNPSGGETQYF. The CDR3 DNA follows: TGTGCCAGCAGCAATCCCAGCGGGGGGGAGACCCAGTACTTC.

The V call is TRBV7-9, the J call TRBJ2-5, with D possibly called TRBD1 or TRBD2 (5 bases each). This CDR3 is built from 13 residues. V was clipped by 5 bases and J by 3 bases, with 10 bases between them. CDR1 is SEHNR, CDR2 FQNEAQ, per germline (reference sequence). The CDR3 protein is CASSLRDEETQYF. The CDR3 region has the DNA TGTGCCAGCAGCCTCCGGGACGAAGAGACCCAGTACTTC.

V usage is TRBV9 and J usage is TRBJ2-5, with D uncertain. From germline, CDR1 is SGDLS and CDR2 YYNGEE. Trimming pared 4 bases from V and 3 bases from J, leaving 13 bases between. The CDR3 spans 14 residues. The CDR3 sequence: CASSPQSSEETQYF. In DNA form, the CDR3 reads TGTGCCAGCAGCCCCCAATCGTCTGAAGAGACCCAGTACTTC.

This clone has a handful of counts. This chain connects TRBV6-6 to TRBJ1-4; D call uncertain. CDR3 size: 13 residues. Germline assignment: CDR1 MNHNY and CDR2 SVGAGI (reference sequence). V lost 2 bases and J 5 bases, leaving 6 bases between the germline ends. The CDR3 loop reads CASSYEYNEKLFF. In nucleotides, the CDR3 is TGTGCCAGCAGTTACGAGTACAATGAAAAACTGTTTTTT.

The chain uses TRBV5-6 and TRBJ1-2, with 8 bases lining up with TRBD1. CDR3 length: 15 residues. Germline V gene lookup returns CDR1 SGHDT and CDR2 YYEEEE. The trim removed 4 bases at V and 2 bases at J, leaving 7 bases unmatched. The CDR3: CASSRTGQDNYGYTF. In nucleotides, the CDR3 is TGTGCCAGCAGCCGCACGGGACAGGACAACTATGGCTACACCTTC.

This chain links TRBV11-2 with TRBJ2-7; D possibly corresponds to TRBD2 (6 bases). Per the germline V gene, CDR1 is SGHAT and CDR2 is FQNNGV. The CDR3 spans 14 residues. Trimming pared 0 bases from V and 4 bases from J, leaving 10 bases between. The CDR3 here is CASSLDRGSYEQYF. CDR3 DNA sequence: TGTGCCAGCAGCTTAGATCGGGGGTCGTACGAGCAGTACTTC.